This is a list of T cell receptor beta chains from one sample in a study of spatial heterogeneity in lung cancer. TCRdb called the 5' RACE reads again in MiXCR, with one record for every CDR3 protein. Among about 52,000 distinct CDR3 sequences, 6.5% to 7.5% were seen once, and the ten largest hold 35%. The sample was PBMCs, taken at follow-up. Receptor source: a female donor with early-stage non-small cell lung cancer. The CDR3 runs from the conserved cysteine through the conserved F or W. D genes are given only for firm matches. Expanded clones are given a class, and other clones once, few, many or no size at all.

12	TRBV19	NA	TRBJ2-1	NA	TGTGCCAGTCTGGGGGGCTACAATGAGCAGTTCTTC	CASLGGYNEQFF
14	TRBV2	many	TRBJ2-3	NA	TGTGCCAGCAGTGAAACAGGCCTGCCAGGTACGCAGTATTTT	CASSETGLPGTQYF
13	TRBV6-4	many	TRBJ1-5	NA	TGTGCCAGCAGTGAAGAAGCTTATCAGCCCCAGCATTTT	CASSEEAYQPQHF
15	TRBV7-9	many	TRBJ2-1	TRBD1	TGTGCCAGCAGCTTTAATGACAGGGGGCGCGGTGAGCAGTTCTTC	CASSFNDRGRGEQFF
16	TRBV9	many	TRBJ2-1	TRBD1	TGTGCCAGCAGCGTAACCTCTGGACAGGGTAACAATGAGCAGTTCTTC	CASSVTSGQGNNEQFF
14	TRBV3-1	many	TRBJ1-6	TRBD1	TGTGCCAGCAGCCGGGACAGAAATAATTCACCCCTCCACTTT	CASSRDRNNSPLHF
13	TRBV5-1	many	TRBJ2-7	TRBD1	TGCGCCAGCAGCCCGGGACAGCTCTACGAGCAGTACTTC	CASSPGQLYEQYF
14	TRBV10-1	few	TRBJ2-3	NA	TGCGCCAGCAGCCCGGGACCATCCACAGATACGCAGTATTTT	CASSPGPSTDTQYF
11	TRBV7-9	many	TRBJ2-1	NA	TGTGCCAGCAGCATACGGGGAGAGCAGTTCTTC	CASSIRGEQFF
13	TRBV5-1	NA	TRBJ2-5	NA	TGCGCCAGCAGCTTTACGCCCCAAGAGACCCAGTACTTC	CASSFTPQETQYF
15	TRBV7-8	few	TRBJ1-3	NA	TGTGCCAGCAGCTTAGGGGGGCTAACTGGAAACACCATATATTTT	CASSLGGLTGNTIYF
16	TRBV5-1	NA	TRBJ1-1	TRBD1	TGCGCCAGCAACCGGGACAGCCTCGTGATGAACACTGAAGCTTTCTTT	CASNRDSLVMNTEAFF
13	TRBV18	NA	TRBJ1-5	NA	TGTGCCAGCTCACCGGGCCTCAATCAGCCCCAGCATTTT	CASSPGLNQPQHF